Sequencing of this T cell receptor delta chain was carried out in a study of gamma-delta T cells after stem cell transplantation. TCRdb fed the RT-PCR reads to CATT. The sample consists of 7,000 or so delta-chain clones, around a quarter of them appearing once. The CDR3 is 14 residues long. V lost 2 bases, J lost 10 bases, and 10 bases stayed unmatched. CDR1 is TSWWSYY, CDR2 QGS, per germline. The sample holds a few counts of this clone. Sequenced material: gamma-delta T cells. The sequence derives from a human donor. It is not recorded whose cells these are; they may come from a transplant donor. The chain links TRDV1 to TRDJ1; 7 bases are a match to TRDD3. Here the CDR3 reads CALGEGWGDVTLIF. DNA of the CDR3: TGTGCTCTTGGGGAAGGCTGGGGGGATGTTACACTCATCTTT.